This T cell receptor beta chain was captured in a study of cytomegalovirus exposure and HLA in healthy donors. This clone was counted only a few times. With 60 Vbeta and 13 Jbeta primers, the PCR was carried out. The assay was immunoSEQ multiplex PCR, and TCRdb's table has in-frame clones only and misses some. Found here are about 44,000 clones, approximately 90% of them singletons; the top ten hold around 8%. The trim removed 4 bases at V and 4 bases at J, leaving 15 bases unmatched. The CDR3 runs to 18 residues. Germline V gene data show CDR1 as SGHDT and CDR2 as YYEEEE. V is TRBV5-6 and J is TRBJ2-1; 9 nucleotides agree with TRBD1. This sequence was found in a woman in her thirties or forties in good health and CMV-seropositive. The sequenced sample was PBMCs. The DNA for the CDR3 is TGTGCCAGCAGCCATGACCCCAAAGGGACAGGGCGTTACAATGAGCAGTTCTTC. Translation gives CASSHDPKGTGRYNEQFF.